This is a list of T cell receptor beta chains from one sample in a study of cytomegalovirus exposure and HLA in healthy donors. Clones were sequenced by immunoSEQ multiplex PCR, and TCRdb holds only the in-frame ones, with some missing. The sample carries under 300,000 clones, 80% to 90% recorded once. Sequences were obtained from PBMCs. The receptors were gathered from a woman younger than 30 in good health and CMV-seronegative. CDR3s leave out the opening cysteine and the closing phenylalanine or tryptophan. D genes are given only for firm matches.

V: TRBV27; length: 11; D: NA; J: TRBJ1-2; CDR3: ASSFGRGYGYT
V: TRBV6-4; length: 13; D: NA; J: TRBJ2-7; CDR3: ASSDSSGRYYEQY
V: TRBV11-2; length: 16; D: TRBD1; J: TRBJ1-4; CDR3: ASSLGQGARAANEKLF
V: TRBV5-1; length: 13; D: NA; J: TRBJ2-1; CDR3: ASSAGDLGLNEQF
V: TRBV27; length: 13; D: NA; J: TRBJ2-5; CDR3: ASSWAGRPQETQY
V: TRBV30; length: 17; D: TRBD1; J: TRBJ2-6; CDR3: AWRKRKGQLPSGANVLT
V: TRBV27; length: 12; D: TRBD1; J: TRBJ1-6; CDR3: ASRLDRAVSPLH
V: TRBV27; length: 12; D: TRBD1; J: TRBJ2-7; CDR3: ASSKYRGLYEQY
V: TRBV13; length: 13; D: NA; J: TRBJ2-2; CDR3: ASSPQRSNTGELF
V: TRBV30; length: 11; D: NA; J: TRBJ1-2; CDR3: AWSESGNYGYT
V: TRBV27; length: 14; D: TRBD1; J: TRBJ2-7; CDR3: ASSSLSGTASYEQY
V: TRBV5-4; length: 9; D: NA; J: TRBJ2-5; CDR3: ASSREETQY
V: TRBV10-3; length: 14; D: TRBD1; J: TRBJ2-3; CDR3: AISDTGTGGTDTQY
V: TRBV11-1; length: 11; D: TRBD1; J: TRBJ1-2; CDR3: ASSSDRDYGYT
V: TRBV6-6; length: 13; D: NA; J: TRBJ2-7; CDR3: ASSYSKPSVYEQY
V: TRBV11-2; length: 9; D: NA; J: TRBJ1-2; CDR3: ASSDGGGYT
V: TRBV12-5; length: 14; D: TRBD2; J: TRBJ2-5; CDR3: ASGFRTSGSGETQY
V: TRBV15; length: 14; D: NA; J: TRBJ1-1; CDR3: ATSRDFRGRYTEAF
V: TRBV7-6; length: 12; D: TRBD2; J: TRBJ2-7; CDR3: ASSTSGKGYEQY
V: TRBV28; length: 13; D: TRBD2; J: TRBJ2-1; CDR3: ASSPRTSGHNEQF
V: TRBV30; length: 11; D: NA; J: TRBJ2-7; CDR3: AWSGQSSYEQY
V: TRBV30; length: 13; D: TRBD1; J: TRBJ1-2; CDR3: AWSFRTGGGYGYT
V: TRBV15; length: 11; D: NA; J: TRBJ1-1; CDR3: ATSSASWGRAF
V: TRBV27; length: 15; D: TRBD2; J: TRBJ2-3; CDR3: ASSFGLAGGPTDTQY
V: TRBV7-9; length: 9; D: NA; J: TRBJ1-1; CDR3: ASREQAEAF
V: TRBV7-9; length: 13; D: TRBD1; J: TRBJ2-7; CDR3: ASSSPDRGSYEQY
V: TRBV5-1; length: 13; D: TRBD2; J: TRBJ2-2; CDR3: ASSLGGGNTGELF
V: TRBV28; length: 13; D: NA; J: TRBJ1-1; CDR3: ASSLVQIMNTEAF
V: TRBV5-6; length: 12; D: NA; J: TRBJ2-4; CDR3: ASSLHRAGNIQY
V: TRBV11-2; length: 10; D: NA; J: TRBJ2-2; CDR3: ASSLSAGELF
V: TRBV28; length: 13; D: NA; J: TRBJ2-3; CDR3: ASSSPGSSTDTQY
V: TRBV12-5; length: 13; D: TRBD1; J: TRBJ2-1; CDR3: ASGLGQGTTNEQF
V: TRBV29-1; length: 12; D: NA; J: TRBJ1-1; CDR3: SEVRGVAFTEAF
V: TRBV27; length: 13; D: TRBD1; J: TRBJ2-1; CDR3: ASSSPGQGVYEQF
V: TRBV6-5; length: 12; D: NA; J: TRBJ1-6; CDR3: ASSPGPLSSPLH
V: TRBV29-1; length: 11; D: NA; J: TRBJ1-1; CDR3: SVEGTVNTEAF
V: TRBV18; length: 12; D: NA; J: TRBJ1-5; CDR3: ASSPPGGFQPQH
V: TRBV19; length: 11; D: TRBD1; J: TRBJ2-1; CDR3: ASNSGTGYEQF
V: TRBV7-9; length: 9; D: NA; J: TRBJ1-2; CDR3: ALGGGDGYT
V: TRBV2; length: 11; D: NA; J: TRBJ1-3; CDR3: ASSGQTGNTIY
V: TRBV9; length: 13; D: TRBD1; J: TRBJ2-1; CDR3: ASSVGQGAYNEQF
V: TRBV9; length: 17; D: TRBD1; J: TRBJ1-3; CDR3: ASSPRSQGGQTSGNTIY
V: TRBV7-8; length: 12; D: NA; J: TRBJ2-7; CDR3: ASSFRESVSEQY
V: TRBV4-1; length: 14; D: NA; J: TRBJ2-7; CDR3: ASSHLGLRGRYEQY
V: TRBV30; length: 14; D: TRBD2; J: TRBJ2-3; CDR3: AWSLPSGMGTDTQY
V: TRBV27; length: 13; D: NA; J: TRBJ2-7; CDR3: ASSAGQFGSYEQY
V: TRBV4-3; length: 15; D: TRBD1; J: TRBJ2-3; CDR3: ASSQSTLGNRGDTQY
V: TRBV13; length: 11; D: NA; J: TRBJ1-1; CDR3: ASSSAGGTEAF
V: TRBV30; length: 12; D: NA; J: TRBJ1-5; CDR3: AWSVGYSNQPQH